Reported below is one TCR beta chain. Its antigen is unknown. V lost 3 bases and J lost 9; bases outside the gene matches: 10. The CDR3 covers 15 residues. Germline-derived CDR1 and CDR2 are MGHRA and YSYEKL. These data originate in a study of post-analysis software for immune sequencing data. Findings and caveats of the study: Controls had lower frequencies than patients of about 5 TRBV segments, which included TRBV5-6, TRBV5-1 and TRBV20-1. The F measure placed samples prepared in the same batch into strongly shared clusters.

Unique molecular identifiers tagged the TCR beta cDNA libraries. TCRdb used MiXCR to reprocess the PCR reads, holding one entry per CDR3 protein. Here the sample spans approximately 250,000 distinct CDR3 sequences, 36% being singletons. Material for sequencing was blood. V is TRBV4-1 and J is TRBJ2-1; 8 positions agree with TRBD1. This sequence was found in a girl aged 10-17 years with multiple sclerosis. DNA for the CDR3: TGCGCCAGCAGCCACCAAGCGGACAGGGTGGCTGAGCAGTTCTTC. This codes for CASSHQADRVAEQFF.